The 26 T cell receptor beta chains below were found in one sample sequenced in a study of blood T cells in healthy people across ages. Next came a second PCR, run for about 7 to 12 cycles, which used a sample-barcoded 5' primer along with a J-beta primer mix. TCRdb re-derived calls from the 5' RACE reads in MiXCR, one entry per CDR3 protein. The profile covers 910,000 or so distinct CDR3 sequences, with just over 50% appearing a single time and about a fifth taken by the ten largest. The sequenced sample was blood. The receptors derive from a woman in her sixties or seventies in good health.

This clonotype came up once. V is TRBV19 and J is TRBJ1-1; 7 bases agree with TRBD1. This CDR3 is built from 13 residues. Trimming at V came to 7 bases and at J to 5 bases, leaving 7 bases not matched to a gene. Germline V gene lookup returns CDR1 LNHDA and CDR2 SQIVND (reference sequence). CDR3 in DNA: TGTGCCAGTACCCACAGGGGAAGGACTGAAGCTTTCTTT. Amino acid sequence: CASTHRGRTEAFF.

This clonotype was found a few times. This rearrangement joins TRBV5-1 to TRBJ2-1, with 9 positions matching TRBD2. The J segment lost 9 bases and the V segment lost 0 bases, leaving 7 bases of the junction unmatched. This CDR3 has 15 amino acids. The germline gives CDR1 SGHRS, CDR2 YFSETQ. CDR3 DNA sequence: TGCGCCAGCAGCTTGGTTAGCGGGAGTGTTGGTGAGCAGTTCTTC. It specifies CASSLVSGSVGEQFF.

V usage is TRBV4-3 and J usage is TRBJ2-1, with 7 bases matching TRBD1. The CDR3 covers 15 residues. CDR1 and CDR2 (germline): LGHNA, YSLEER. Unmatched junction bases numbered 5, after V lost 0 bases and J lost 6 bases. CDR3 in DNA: TGCGCCAGCAGCCAAGACCCACAGGGGTTCAATGAGCAGTTCTTC. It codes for CASSQDPQGFNEQFF.

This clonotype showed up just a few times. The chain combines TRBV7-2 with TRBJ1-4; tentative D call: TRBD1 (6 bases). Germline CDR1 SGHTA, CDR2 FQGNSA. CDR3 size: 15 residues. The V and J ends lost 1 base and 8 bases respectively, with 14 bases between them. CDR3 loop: CASSLVGGEAEKLFF. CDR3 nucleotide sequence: TGTGCCAGCAGCTTAGTAGGGGGGGAGGCGGAAAAACTGTTTTTT.

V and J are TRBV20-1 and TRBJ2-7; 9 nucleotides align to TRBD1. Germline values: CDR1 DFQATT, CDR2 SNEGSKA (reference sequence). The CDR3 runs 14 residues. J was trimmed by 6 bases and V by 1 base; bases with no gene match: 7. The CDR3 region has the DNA TGCAGTGCTAGAGGGCCGGGACAGGGTATCGAGCAGTACTTC. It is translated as CSARGPGQGIEQYF.

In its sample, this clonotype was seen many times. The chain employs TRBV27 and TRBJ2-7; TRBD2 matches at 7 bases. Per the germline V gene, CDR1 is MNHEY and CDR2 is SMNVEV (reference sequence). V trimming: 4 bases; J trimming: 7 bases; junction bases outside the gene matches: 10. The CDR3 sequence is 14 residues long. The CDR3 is CASSSGSPGREQYF. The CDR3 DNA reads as TGTGCCAGCAGTTCCGGTAGCCCCGGGAGGGAGCAGTACTTC.

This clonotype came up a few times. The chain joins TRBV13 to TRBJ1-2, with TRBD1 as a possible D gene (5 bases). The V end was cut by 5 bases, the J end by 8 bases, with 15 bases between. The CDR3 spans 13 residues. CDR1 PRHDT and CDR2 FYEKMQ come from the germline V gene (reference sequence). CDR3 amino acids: CASSPRAPSGYTF. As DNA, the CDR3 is TGTGCCAGCAGCCCCAGGGCTCCTAGCGGCTACACCTTC. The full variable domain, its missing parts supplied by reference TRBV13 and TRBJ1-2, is AAGVIQSPRHLIKEKRETATLKCYPIPRHDTVYWYQQGPGQDPQFLISFYEKMQSDKGSIPDRFSAQQFSDYHSELNMSSLELGDSALYFCASSPRAPSGYTFGSGTRLTVV.

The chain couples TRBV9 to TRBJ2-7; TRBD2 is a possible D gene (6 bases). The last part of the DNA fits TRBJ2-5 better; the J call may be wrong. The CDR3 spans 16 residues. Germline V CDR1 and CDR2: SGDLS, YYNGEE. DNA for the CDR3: TGTGCCAGCAGCGTAGGGTTCCGAGCGGGTAGTCGGACCCAGTACTTC. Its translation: CASSVGFRAGSRTQYF.

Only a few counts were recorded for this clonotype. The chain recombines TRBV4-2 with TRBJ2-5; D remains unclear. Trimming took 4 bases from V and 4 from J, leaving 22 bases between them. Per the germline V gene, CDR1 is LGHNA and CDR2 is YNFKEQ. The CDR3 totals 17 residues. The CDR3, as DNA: TGTGCCAGCAGCCCCAACGTTGGAACCGGGTGGGGAGAGACCCAGTACTTC. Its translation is CASSPNVGTGWGETQYF.

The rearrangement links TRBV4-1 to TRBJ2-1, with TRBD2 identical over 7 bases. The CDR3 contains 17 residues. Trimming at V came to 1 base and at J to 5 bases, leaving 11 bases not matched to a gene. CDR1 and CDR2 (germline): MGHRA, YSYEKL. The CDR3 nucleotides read TGCGCCAGCAGCCAAGGATTAGCGGGCCCAATAGACAATGAGCAGTTCTTC. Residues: CASSQGLAGPIDNEQFF.

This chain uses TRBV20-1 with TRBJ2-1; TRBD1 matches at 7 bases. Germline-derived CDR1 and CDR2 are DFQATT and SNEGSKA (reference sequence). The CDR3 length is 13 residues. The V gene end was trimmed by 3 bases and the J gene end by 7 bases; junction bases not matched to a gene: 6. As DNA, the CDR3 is TGCAGTGCTAGGGCAGGGGGAGTTAATGAGCAGTTCTTC. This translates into CSARAGGVNEQFF.

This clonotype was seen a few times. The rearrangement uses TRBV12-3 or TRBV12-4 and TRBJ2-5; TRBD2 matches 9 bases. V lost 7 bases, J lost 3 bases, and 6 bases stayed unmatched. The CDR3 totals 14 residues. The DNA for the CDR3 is TGTGCCAGCAAGGGTAGCGGGAGTAAAGAGACCCAGTACTTC. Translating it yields CASKGSGSKETQYF.

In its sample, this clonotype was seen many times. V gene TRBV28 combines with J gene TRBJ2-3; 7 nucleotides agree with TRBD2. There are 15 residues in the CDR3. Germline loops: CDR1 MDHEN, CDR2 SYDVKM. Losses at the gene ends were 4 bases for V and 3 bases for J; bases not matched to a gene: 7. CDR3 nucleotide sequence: TGTGCCAGCAGTTCTGCGGGAGATGGTACAGATACGCAGTATTTT. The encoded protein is CASSSAGDGTDTQYF.

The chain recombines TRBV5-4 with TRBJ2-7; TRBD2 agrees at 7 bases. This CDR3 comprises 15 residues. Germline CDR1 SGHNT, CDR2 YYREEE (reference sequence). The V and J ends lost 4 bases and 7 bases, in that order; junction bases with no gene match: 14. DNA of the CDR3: TGTGCCAGCAGCCAGGGACTATCTTATGGAGTTGAGCAGTACTTC. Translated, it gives CASSQGLSYGVEQYF.

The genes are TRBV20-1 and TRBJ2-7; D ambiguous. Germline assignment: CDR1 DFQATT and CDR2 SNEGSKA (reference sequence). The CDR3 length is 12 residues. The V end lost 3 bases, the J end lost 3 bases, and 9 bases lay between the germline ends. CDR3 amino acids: CSASLIYYEQYF. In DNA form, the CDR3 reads TGCAGTGCTAGTTTAATTTACTACGAGCAGTACTTC.

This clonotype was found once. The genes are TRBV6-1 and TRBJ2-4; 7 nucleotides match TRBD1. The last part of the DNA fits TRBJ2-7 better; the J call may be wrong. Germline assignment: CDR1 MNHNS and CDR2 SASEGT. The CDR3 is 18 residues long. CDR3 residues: CASSEAWGSTGAVYEQYF. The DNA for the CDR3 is TGTGCCAGCAGTGAAGCGTGGGGTAGCACAGGGGCGGTCTACGAGCAGTACTTC.

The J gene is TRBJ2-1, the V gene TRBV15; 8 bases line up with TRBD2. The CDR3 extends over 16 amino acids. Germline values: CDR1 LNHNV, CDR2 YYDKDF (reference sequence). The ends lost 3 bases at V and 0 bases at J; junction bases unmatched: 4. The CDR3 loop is CATSSERGSSYNEQFF. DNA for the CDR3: TGTGCCACCAGCAGTGAGCGGGGGAGCTCCTACAATGAGCAGTTCTTC.

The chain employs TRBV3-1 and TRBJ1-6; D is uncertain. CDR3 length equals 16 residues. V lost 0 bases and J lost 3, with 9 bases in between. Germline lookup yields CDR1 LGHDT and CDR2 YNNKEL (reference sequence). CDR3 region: CASSQDTQVYNSPLHF. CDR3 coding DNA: TGTGCCAGCAGCCAAGATACCCAGGTCTATAATTCACCCCTCCACTTT.

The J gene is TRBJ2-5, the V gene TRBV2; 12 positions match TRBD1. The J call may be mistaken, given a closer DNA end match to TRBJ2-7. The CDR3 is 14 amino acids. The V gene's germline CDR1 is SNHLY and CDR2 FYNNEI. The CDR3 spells CASLRDRGLHEQYF. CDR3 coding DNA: TGTGCCAGCCTGCGGGACAGGGGGCTTCACGAGCAGTACTTC.

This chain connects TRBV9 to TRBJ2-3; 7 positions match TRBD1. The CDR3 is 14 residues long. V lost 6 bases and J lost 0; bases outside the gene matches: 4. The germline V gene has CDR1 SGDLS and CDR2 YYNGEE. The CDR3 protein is CASTPTGSTDTQYF. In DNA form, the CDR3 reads TGTGCCAGCACCCCGACAGGGAGCACAGATACGCAGTATTTT. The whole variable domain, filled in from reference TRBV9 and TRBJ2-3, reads DSGVTQTPKHLITATGQRVTLRCSPRSGDLSVYWYQQSLDQGLQFLIQYYNGEERAKGNILERFSAQQFPDLHSELNLSSLELGDSALYFCASTPTGSTDTQYFGPGTRLTVL.

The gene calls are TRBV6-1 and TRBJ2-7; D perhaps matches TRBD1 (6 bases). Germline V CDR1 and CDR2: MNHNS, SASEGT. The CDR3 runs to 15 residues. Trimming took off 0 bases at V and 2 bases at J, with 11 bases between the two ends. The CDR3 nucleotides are TGTGCCAGCAGTGAAGCGGACAGTTCCGCCTACGAGCAGTACTTC. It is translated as CASSEADSSAYEQYF.

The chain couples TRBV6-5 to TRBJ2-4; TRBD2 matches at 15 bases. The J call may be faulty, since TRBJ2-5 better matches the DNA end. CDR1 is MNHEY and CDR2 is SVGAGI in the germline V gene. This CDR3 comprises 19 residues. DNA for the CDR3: TGTGCCAGCAGTACTGGACTAGCGGGAGGGCCTAGTTTCGGAGAGACCCAGTACTTC. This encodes CASSTGLAGGPSFGETQYF.

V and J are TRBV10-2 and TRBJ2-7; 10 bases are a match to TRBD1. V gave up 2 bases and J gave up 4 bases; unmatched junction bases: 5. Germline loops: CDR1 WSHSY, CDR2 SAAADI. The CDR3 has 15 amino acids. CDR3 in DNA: TGCGCCAGCAGTGAGGCCGGGACAGGGGTGTACGAGCAGTACTTC. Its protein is CASSEAGTGVYEQYF.

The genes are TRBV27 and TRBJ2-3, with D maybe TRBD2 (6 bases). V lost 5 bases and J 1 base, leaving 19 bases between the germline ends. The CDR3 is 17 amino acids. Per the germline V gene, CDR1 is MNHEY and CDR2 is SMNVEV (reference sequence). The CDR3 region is CASSKGASARGTDTQYF. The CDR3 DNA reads TGTGCCAGCAGTAAAGGGGCTAGCGCCCGGGGCACAGATACGCAGTATTTT.

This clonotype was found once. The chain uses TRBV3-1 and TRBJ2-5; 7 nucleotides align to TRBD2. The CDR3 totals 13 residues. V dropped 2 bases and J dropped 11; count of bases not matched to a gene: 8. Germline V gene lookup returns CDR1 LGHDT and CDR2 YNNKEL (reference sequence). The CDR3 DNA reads TGTGCCAGCAGCCAACGACTAGCTAATGAGCAGTACTTC. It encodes CASSQRLANEQYF.

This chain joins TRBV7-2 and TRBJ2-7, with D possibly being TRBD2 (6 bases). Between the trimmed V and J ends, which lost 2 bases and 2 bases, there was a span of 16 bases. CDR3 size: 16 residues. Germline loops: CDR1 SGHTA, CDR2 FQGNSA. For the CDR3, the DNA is TGTGCCAGCAGCTTATCTAGTAGGAGGGTCGCCTACGAGCAGTACTTC. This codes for CASSLSSRRVAYEQYF.